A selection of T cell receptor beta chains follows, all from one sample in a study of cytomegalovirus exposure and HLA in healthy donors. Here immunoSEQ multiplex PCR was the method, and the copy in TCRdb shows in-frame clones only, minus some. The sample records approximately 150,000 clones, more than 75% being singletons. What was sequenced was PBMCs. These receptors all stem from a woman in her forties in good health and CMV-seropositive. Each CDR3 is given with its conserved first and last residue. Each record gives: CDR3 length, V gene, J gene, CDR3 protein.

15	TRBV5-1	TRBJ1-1	CASSSSQGWSTEAFF
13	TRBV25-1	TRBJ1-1	CASSRLQNTEAFF
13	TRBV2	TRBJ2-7	CASRRGLSYEQYF
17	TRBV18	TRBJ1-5	CASSRDRGTVSNQPQHF
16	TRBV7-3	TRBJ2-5	CASSFKSGGATETQYF
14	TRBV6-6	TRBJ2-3	CASTKLAGGDTQYF
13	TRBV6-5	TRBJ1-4	CASRRTGVEKLFF
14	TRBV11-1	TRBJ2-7	CASSLLEKLHEQYF
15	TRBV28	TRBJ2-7	CASSLFWTSVYEQYF
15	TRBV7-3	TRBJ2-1	CASSQIAASYNEQFF
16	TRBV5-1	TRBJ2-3	CASSPPSGSGTDTQYF
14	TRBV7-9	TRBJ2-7	CASSLVQSFYEQYF
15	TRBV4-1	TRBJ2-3	CASSQDGGGGDTQYF
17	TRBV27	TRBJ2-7	CASSLSPGLAGPYEQYF
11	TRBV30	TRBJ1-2	CAWSVGGGYTF
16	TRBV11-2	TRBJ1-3	CASSRGRLDSGNTIYF
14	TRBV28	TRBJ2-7	CASSLPGTTLEQYF
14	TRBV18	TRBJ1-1	CASSPPGGDTEAFF
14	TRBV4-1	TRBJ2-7	CASSQAGGSYEQYF
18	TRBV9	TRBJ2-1	CASSVAYAAGGAYNEQFF
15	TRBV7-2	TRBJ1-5	CASSSRTGPDQPQHF
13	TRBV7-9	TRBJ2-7	CASSFTTQGEQYF
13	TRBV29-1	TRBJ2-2	CSVLLVDTGELFF
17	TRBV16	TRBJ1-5	CASSQSAQGWGNQPQHF
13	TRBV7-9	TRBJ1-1	CASSPQGATEAFF
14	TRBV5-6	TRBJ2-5	CASSQRDSQETQYF
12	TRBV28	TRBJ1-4	CASQTTNEKLFF
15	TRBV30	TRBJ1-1	CAWSYWGGVNTEAFF